The 11 T cell receptor beta chains reported below all come from one sample, sequenced in a study of identical twins (dated by TCRdb to about 2016). Library method: 5' RACE. The instrument was an Illumina HiSeq 2000. The raw public reads went through TCRdb reprocessing: fastp at Q25, MiXCR clone calling, in-frame beta chains kept. Each entry merges the rows of one CDR3 protein and shows their most common DNA and genes. The sample contains 500,000 or so distinct CDR3 sequences, 13% to 15% of them found a single time. Jointly, the top ten make up about 0.52% of the sample. These same records also appear under a second study, on yellow fever vaccine responses in identical twins.

Specimen: CD4+ T cells sorted from blood. All receptors derive from a woman under 30 in good health.

The chain has TRBV10-3 and TRBJ2-5; D is possibly TRBD2 (6 bases). The CDR3 covers 12 residues. V lost 10 bases and J lost 4, with 13 bases in between. Germline V gene lookup returns CDR1 ENHRY and CDR2 SYGVKD. Here the CDR3 reads CATAVGGETQYF. CDR3 nucleotide sequence: TGTGCCACGGCGGTGGGGGGAGAGACCCAGTACTTC.

The J gene is TRBJ2-7, the V gene TRBV3-1, with D possibly being TRBD1 (6 bases). Trimming took 6 bases from V and 5 from J, leaving 20 bases between them. Germline CDR1 LGHDT, CDR2 YNNKEL (reference sequence). CDR3 length: 15 amino acids. In nucleotides, the CDR3 is TGTGCCAGCAGTACAGGGTTACCATCACTCCACGAGCAGTACTTC. Protein: CASSTGLPSLHEQYF.

This clonotype occurred a few times. The chain couples TRBV6-1 to TRBJ1-1, with 7 bases identical to TRBD1. V shed 7 bases and J 0 bases; nucleotides not matched to a gene: 8. The CDR3 runs 15 residues. Germline V CDR1 and CDR2: MNHNS, SASEGT. This CDR3 is CASTRARGLNTEAFF. CDR3 nucleotide sequence: TGTGCCAGCACCCGGGCGAGGGGGCTGAACACTGAAGCTTTCTTT.

This clonotype showed up just a few times. The rearrangement uses TRBV15 and TRBJ2-7; perhaps D is TRBD1 or TRBD2 (6 bases each). The germline V and J ends were trimmed by 3 bases and 6 bases, with 15 bases remaining between them. CDR3 size: 14 residues. Germline V lookup: CDR1 LNHNV, CDR2 YYDKDF (reference sequence). CDR3 protein: CATSRDQQGGEQYF. In DNA, the CDR3 is TGTGCCACCAGCAGGGATCAACAGGGAGGCGAGCAGTACTTC.

Here the CDR3 reads CASSRAGTGNEQFF. CDR3 sequence (DNA): TGTGCCAGCAGCCGAGCCGGGACAGGGAATGAGCAGTTCTTC. The rearrangement uses TRBV7-3 and TRBJ2-1, with TRBD1 matching over 9 bases. The CDR3 loop spans 14 amino acids. Trimming cost V 5 bases and J 7 bases; bases outside gene matches: 6. Germline V gene lookup returns CDR1 SGHTA and CDR2 FQGTGA.

This chain connects TRBV7-2 to TRBJ2-1; 13 nucleotides match TRBD2. The length of the CDR3 is 16 residues. Germline CDR1 SGHTA, CDR2 FQGNSA. The ends lost 4 bases at V and 6 bases at J; junction bases unmatched: 6. The CDR3 reads CASSSRTSGRGNEQFF. The CDR3, as DNA: TGTGCCAGCAGCTCCCGAACTAGCGGGAGGGGCAATGAGCAGTTCTTC.

The table lists this clonotype with a few counts. This chain links TRBV4-2 with TRBJ2-2; 11 bases line up with TRBD1. The CDR3 has 18 residues. With V trimmed by 0 bases and J by 4 bases, 7 bases remained unmatched. Germline V gene sequence: CDR1 LGHNA, CDR2 YNFKEQ. The CDR3 sequence: CASSQEVGQGASTGELFF. Written as DNA, the CDR3 is TGTGCCAGCAGCCAAGAGGTTGGACAGGGGGCTAGCACCGGGGAGCTGTTTTTT.

The chain links TRBV11-2 to TRBJ2-3; no clear D. The CDR3 sequence is 11 residues long. The V gene's germline CDR1 is SGHAT and CDR2 FQNNGV. V was shortened by 2 bases and J by 7 bases, with 4 bases between the two germline ends. The DNA for the CDR3 is TGTGCCAGCAGCTTAAAGAATACGCAGTATTTT. This codes for CASSLKNTQYF. The whole variable domain, remainder taken from reference TRBV11-2 and TRBJ2-3, is EAGVAQSPRYKIIEKRQSVAFWCNPISGHATLYWYQQILGQGPKLLIQFQNNGVVDDSQLPKDRFSAERLKGVDSTLKIQPAKLEDSAVYLCASSLKNTQYFGPGTRLTVL.

This chain uses TRBV5-1 with TRBJ1-2; TRBD1 might be the D (5 bases). The length of the CDR3 is 14 residues. The germline gives CDR1 SGHRS, CDR2 YFSETQ. Trimming cost V 0 bases and J 9 bases, with 15 bases left between them. The CDR3 DNA reads as TGCGCCAGCAGCTTGGGACAGCGCCCTCACAGCTACACCTTC. Its translation: CASSLGQRPHSYTF. Drawing the rest from reference TRBV5-1 and TRBJ1-2, the complete variable domain is KAGVTQTPRYLIKTRGQQVTLSCSPISGHRSVSWYQQTPGQGLQFLFEYFSETQRNKGNFPGRFSGRQFSNSRSEMNVSTLELGDSALYLCASSLGQRPHSYTFGSGTRLTVV.

This clonotype was observed a single time. The rearrangement links TRBV20-1 to TRBJ2-7; 8 nucleotides align to TRBD2. CDR3 length: 14 amino acids. Germline V lookup: CDR1 DFQATT, CDR2 SNEGSKA (reference sequence). With V trimmed by 6 bases and J by 6 bases, 13 bases remained unmatched. CDR3 loop: CSAPPAGLVGEQYF. CDR3 bases: TGCAGTGCCCCGCCGGCGGGACTAGTCGGCGAGCAGTACTTC.

This clonotype was counted at least ten times. The rearrangement joins TRBV29-1 to TRBJ1-5; TRBD1 aligns across 11 bases. Germline values: CDR1 SQVTM, CDR2 ANQGSEA. V shed 6 bases, J shed 7 bases, and the junction held 5 bases outside the gene matches. CDR3 length: 13 amino acids. The CDR3 here is CSVAGQGEQPQHF. DNA of the CDR3: TGCAGCGTGGCGGGACAGGGGGAACAGCCCCAGCATTTT.